Below, one TCR beta chain is given with its context. Its cognate antigen is unknown. This specimen comes from a study of radiation and T cells in renal cell carcinoma. Study background: Nephrectomy followed 15 Gy stereotactic body radiation by 4 weeks.

Time point described: blood 2 weeks post-SBRT. The treatment: 15 Gy SBRT to primary tumor, nephrectomy 4 weeks later. Serial blood draws occurred at baseline and 2 and 4 weeks post-SBRT. Regarding the study as a whole: In blood, top tumor clones expanded by 2 weeks, shrinking by 4.

This table comes from immunoSEQ multiplex PCR, and its TCRdb copy is limited to in-frame clones, with some not included. The repertoire holds 100,000 to 150,000 clones, with 75% to 85% as singletons. Looked up from germline, CDR1 is SGHTA and CDR2 is FQGNSA. V shed 5 bases and J 4 bases; nucleotides not matched to a gene: 13. The CDR3 extends over 17 amino acids. The V and J genes are TRBV7-2 and TRBJ2-7, with TRBD1 identical over 11 bases. Sequencing used blood, obtained from a patient whose treatment included radiotherapy and nephrectomy. The sequence came from an older woman with renal cell carcinoma. DNA of the CDR3: TGTGCCAGCAGCCCCCAGGGAGGACAGGGGGCGTATTACGAGCAGTACTTC. It specifies CASSPQGGQGAYYEQYF.